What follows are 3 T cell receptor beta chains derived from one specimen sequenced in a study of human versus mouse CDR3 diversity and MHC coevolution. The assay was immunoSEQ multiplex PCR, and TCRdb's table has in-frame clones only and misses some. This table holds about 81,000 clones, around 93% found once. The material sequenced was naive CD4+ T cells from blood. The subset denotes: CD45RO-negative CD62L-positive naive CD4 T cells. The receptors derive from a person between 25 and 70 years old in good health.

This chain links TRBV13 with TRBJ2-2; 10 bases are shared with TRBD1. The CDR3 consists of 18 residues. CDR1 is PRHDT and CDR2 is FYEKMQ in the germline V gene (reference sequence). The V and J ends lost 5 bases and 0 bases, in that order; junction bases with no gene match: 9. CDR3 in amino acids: CASSPTPGTGANTGELFF. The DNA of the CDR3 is TGTGCCAGCAGCCCAACTCCCGGGACAGGGGCGAACACCGGGGAGCTGTTTTTT.

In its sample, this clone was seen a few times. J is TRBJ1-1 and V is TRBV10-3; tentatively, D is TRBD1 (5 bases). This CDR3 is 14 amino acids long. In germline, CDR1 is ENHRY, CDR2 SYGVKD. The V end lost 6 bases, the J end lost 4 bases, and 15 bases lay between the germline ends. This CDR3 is CAISSGSMGTEAFF. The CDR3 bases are TGTGCCATCAGCTCAGGGTCAATGGGCACTGAAGCTTTCTTT.

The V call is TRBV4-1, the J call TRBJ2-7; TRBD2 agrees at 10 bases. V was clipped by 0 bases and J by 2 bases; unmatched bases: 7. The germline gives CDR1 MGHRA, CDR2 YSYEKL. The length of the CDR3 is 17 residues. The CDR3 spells CASSQDSGTSVPYEQYF. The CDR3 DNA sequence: TGCGCCAGCAGCCAAGACTCCGGGACTAGCGTACCCTACGAGCAGTACTTC.